Described below is a single T cell receptor (beta chain) sequence and its context. Antigen: not known. The data originate from a study of T cell responses to AZD1222 COVID-19 vaccine. The study's findings and limits: It should be noted that donors were predominantly white British and more often female, and clonal diversity was possibly underestimated.

From germline, CDR1 is SGHTA and CDR2 FQGNSA. The V gene lost 4 bases and the J gene lost 2 bases, with 5 bases spanning the gap. CDR3 length: 12 amino acids. Repertoires were generated with immunoSEQ multiplex PCR, while TCRdb's copy carries only in-frame clones and drops some. The sample includes 130,000 or so clones, 92% of them seen just once. This rearrangement joins TRBV7-2 to TRBJ1-2; no clear D gene. This receptor was identified in an adult in good health. The input for sequencing was peripheral blood, taken on day 0 of AZD1222 vaccination. As DNA, the CDR3 is TGTGCCAGCAGCTCCCGGAACTATGGCTACACCTTC. It codes for CASSSRNYGYTF.